This T cell receptor (beta chain) came from a study of blood T cell repertoires in COVID-19. Overall study context: Some COVID-19 samples were acute and others convalescent; all came from the United States, Italy and Spain. The analysed material was cDNA or gDNA that came from T cells, B-cell-depleted T cells, or PBMCs.

This CDR3 has 16 residues. How the authors handled the data: Estimated nucleated cell counts came from reference gene primer amplification. Sequenced by immunoSEQ multiplex PCR; TCRdb stores in-frame clones only, minus some. V and J calls plus clone size are reproduced from that table; the DNA served to infer D and trimming. Of about 180,000 clones listed, roughly 75% were seen once; the top ten hold approximately 7%. The clonotype was recovered from a man between 65 and 85 years old with active or convalescent COVID-19. Source material: peripheral blood. The chain couples TRBV12-1 to TRBJ1-4; no DNA check was done on the table's D call, TRBD1. TRBV12-1 is described as a pseudogene. The CDR3 sequence is CASSFAGTGRDEKLFF. Written as DNA, the CDR3 is TGTGCCAGCAGCTTTGCCGGGACAGGGAGGGATGAAAAACTGTTTTTT.